One sample yielded the 21 T cell receptor beta chains listed below, sequenced in a study of cytomegalovirus exposure and HLA in healthy donors. Sequencing was performed with immunoSEQ multiplex PCR; in TCRdb, only in-frame clones are kept and a portion is missing. Of approximately 65,000 clones listed, 96% were seen once; the top ten hold 2% to 2.5%. Sample: PBMCs. These receptors all come from a man aged 18 to 29 in good health and CMV-seronegative.

This chain links TRBV27 with TRBJ2-7; 11 bases are shared with TRBD1. The germline V gene has CDR1 MNHEY and CDR2 SMNVEV (reference sequence). The ends lost 6 bases at V and 5 bases at J; junction bases unmatched: 3. The CDR3 consists of 13 residues. The CDR3 here is CASRGDRGNEQYF. The CDR3, as DNA: TGTGCCAGCAGAGGGGACAGGGGGAACGAGCAGTACTTC.

This chain uses TRBV4-1 with TRBJ1-4, with 7 bases that match TRBD1. The CDR3 covers 15 residues. Per germline, CDR1 MGHRA and CDR2 YSYEKL. The V gene end was trimmed by 4 bases and the J gene end by 3 bases; junction bases not matched to a gene: 5. CDR3 in DNA: TGCGCCAGCAGCCCACAGGGGTTTGCTAATGAAAAACTGTTTTTT. Translation gives CASSPQGFANEKLFF.

The CDR3 reads CASSLNGNYGYTF. CDR3 DNA sequence: TGTGCCAGCAGTTTGAACGGTAACTATGGCTACACCTTC. The chain uses TRBV27 and TRBJ1-2; D is undetermined. Germline V gene lookup returns CDR1 MNHEY and CDR2 SMNVEV (reference sequence). The CDR3 runs to 13 residues. Trimming took 3 bases from V and 1 from J, leaving 6 bases between them.

This clone is a singleton in its sample. V is TRBV4-2 and J is TRBJ2-7; the D gene is possibly TRBD1 (5 bases). The germline gives CDR1 LGHNA, CDR2 YNFKEQ. Between the trimmed V and J ends, which lost 0 bases and 4 bases, there was a span of 13 bases. This CDR3 comprises 15 residues. The DNA for the CDR3 is TGTGCCAGCAGCCAAGATCAGGCAGGGCTATACGAGCAGTACTTC. This encodes CASSQDQAGLYEQYF.

This rearrangement joins TRBV7-9 to TRBJ2-3, with D perhaps TRBD1 (6 bases). Germline lookup yields CDR1 SEHNR and CDR2 FQNEAQ (reference sequence). CDR3 length: 16 amino acids. Trimming took off 0 bases at V and 4 bases at J, with 14 bases between the two ends. The CDR3 bases are TGTGCCAGCAGCTTAGCTGTACAGGGCAGGGCAGATACGCAGTATTTT. Its protein product is CASSLAVQGRADTQYF.

J is TRBJ1-1 and V is TRBV19, with D maybe TRBD1 (5 bases). This CDR3 comprises 13 residues. Deletions cut 10 bases from V and 4 bases from J, with 16 bases between. CDR1 and CDR2 (germline): LNHDA, SQIVND (reference sequence). CDR3 sequence reads: CATRPGVITEAFF. CDR3 in DNA: TGTGCCACCCGCCCGGGGGTTATCACTGAAGCTTTCTTT.

The chain combines TRBV7-6 with TRBJ1-2; the D gene is possibly TRBD1 (6 bases). The germline V gene encodes CDR1 SGHVS and CDR2 FNYEAQ. Trimming removed 4 bases from V and 10 bases from J, with 16 bases in between. The CDR3 consists of 13 residues. CDR3 coding DNA: TGTGCCAGCAGCTATCCAACAGGGAATGACTACACCTTC. This sequence encodes CASSYPTGNDYTF.

V is TRBV6-5 and J is TRBJ1-1, with D unresolved. The CDR3 has 13 amino acids. Deletions cut 6 bases from V and 1 base from J, with 9 bases between. The germline V gene encodes CDR1 MNHEY and CDR2 SVGAGI. The CDR3 sequence is CASSRTENTEAFF. CDR3 nucleotides: TGTGCCAGCAGCCGTACAGAGAACACTGAAGCTTTCTTT.

V gene TRBV7-2 combines with J gene TRBJ2-3; D ambiguous. Germline V gene lookup returns CDR1 SGHTA and CDR2 FQGNSA. Trimming cost V 1 base and J 1 base, with 6 bases left between them. The CDR3 covers 14 residues. The CDR3 region is CASSLDRGTDTQYF. The CDR3 nucleotides read TGTGCCAGCAGCTTAGACCGGGGCACAGATACGCAGTATTTT. The whole variable domain, remainder taken from reference TRBV7-2 and TRBJ2-3, is GAGVSQSPSNKVTEKGKDVELRCDPISGHTALYWYRQSLGQGLEFLIYFQGNSAPDKSGLPSDRFSAERTGGSVSTLTIQRTQQEDSAVYLCASSLDRGTDTQYFGPGTRLTVL.

The rearrangement joins TRBV7-6 to TRBJ1-1; the D gene is possibly TRBD1 (6 bases). Germline values: CDR1 SGHVS, CDR2 FNYEAQ. The CDR3 length is 14 residues. The germline V and J ends were trimmed by 1 base and 7 bases, with 13 bases remaining between them. CDR3 amino acids: CASSLDQGLREAFF. DNA for the CDR3: TGTGCCAGCAGCTTAGATCAGGGGCTGCGTGAAGCTTTCTTT.

The chain links TRBV10-3 to TRBJ1-6; D gene ambiguous. V gave up 4 bases and J gave up 7 bases, with 11 bases separating them. This CDR3 is 14 amino acids long. Germline assignment: CDR1 ENHRY and CDR2 SYGVKD. The chain's CDR3 is CAISGADVNSPLHF. CDR3 nucleotide sequence: TGTGCCATCAGTGGTGCGGATGTGAATTCACCCCTCCACTTT.

The rearrangement joins TRBV11-2 to TRBJ2-2; 8 bases agree with TRBD1. This CDR3 comprises 14 residues. Germline-derived CDR1 and CDR2 are SGHAT and FQNNGV. The V gene end was trimmed by 6 bases and the J gene end by 0 bases; junction bases not matched to a gene: 0. The CDR3 DNA reads as TGTGCCAGCAGACAGGGGGCGAACACCGGGGAGCTGTTTTTT. The encoded protein is CASRQGANTGELFF. Based on the CDR3 plus reference TRBV11-2 and TRBJ2-2, the full variable domain is EAGVAQSPRYKIIEKRQSVAFWCNPISGHATLYWYQQILGQGPKLLIQFQNNGVVDDSQLPKDRFSAERLKGVDSTLKIQPAKLEDSAVYLCASRQGANTGELFFGEGSRLTVL.

The J gene is TRBJ2-7, the V gene TRBV10-3, with 7 nucleotides matching TRBD1. J gave up 6 bases and V 3 bases, and 5 bases lay outside the gene matches. The CDR3 totals 13 residues. CDR1 and CDR2 (germline): ENHRY, SYGVKD. For the CDR3, the DNA is TGTGCCATCAGTGACTCGGGACAGAGCGAGCAGTACTTC. This sequence encodes CAISDSGQSEQYF.

V is TRBV7-8 and J is TRBJ1-4, with D unclear. Trimming took off 0 bases at V and 4 bases at J, with 6 bases between the two ends. CDR3 length: 14 residues. From germline, CDR1 is SGHVS and CDR2 FQNEAQ. CDR3 bases: TGTGCCAGCAGCTTAGCCAGGCATAATGAAAAACTGTTTTTT. It specifies CASSLARHNEKLFF.

V is TRBV30 and J is TRBJ1-4; D is possibly TRBD1 (6 bases). V was pared by 7 bases and J by 7 bases, with 13 bases between. The CDR3 is made up of 12 amino acids. Germline loops: CDR1 GTSNPN, CDR2 SVGIG (reference sequence). DNA for the CDR3: TGTGCCTTAGGACAGTTTGCTGAAAAACTGTTTTTT. This gives the protein CALGQFAEKLFF.

The V and J genes are TRBV7-9 and TRBJ1-4; TRBD1 agrees at 10 bases. This CDR3 is 16 amino acids long. CDR1 and CDR2 (germline): SEHNR, FQNEAQ (reference sequence). Losses at the gene ends were 5 bases for V and 6 bases for J; bases not matched to a gene: 9. CDR3 region: CASSPETGTGDEKLFF. Here the CDR3 DNA reads TGTGCCAGCAGCCCTGAGACCGGGACAGGGGATGAAAAACTGTTTTTT.

The chain combines TRBV7-9 with TRBJ2-6, with unresolved D. Germline CDR1 is SEHNR and CDR2 is FQNEAQ (reference sequence). The CDR3 is 13 amino acids. V gave up 7 bases and J gave up 0 bases, with 4 bases separating them. This CDR3 is CASTRSGANVLTF. For the CDR3, the DNA is TGTGCCAGCACTCGCTCTGGGGCCAACGTCCTGACTTTC. Using reference TRBV7-9 and TRBJ2-6 for the parts outside the CDR3, the full variable domain is DTGVSQNPRHKITKRGQNVTFRCDPISEHNRLYWYRQTLGQGPEFLTYFQNEAQLEKSRLLSDRFSAERPKGSFSTLEIQRTEQGDSAMYLCASTRSGANVLTFGAGSRLTVL.

In nucleotides, the CDR3 is TGTGCCAGCAGGATGACAGGGAATTCCGTATATGGCTACACCTTC. It is translated as CASRMTGNSVYGYTF. The chain uses TRBV27 and TRBJ1-2, with 7 bases aligning to TRBD1. The CDR3 extends over 15 amino acids. Trimming took 6 bases from V and 5 from J; bases not matched to a gene: 12. The germline V gene encodes CDR1 MNHEY and CDR2 SMNVEV (reference sequence).

The rearrangement links TRBV9 to TRBJ2-6; 8 nucleotides match TRBD1. This CDR3 comprises 18 residues. Germline V gene lookup returns CDR1 SGDLS and CDR2 YYNGEE. The V segment lost 1 base and the J segment 0 bases; nucleotides outside the gene matches: 6. The CDR3 DNA reads TGTGCCAGCAGCGTATCGAAGGACAGGGCCTCTGGGGCCAACGTCCTGACTTTC. It specifies CASSVSKDRASGANVLTF.

V is TRBV19 and J is TRBJ2-3, with 8 bases that match TRBD1. Germline lookup yields CDR1 LNHDA and CDR2 SQIVND (reference sequence). The CDR3 sequence is 15 residues long. With V trimmed by 4 bases and J by 2 bases, 5 bases remained unmatched. The CDR3 loop reads CASSTGQGPTDTQYF. The CDR3 coding sequence is TGTGCCAGTAGTACAGGACAGGGACCCACAGATACGCAGTATTTT.

This clone was recorded only once. This chain joins TRBV5-4 and TRBJ1-1, with D possibly being TRBD1 (5 bases). V gave up 1 base and J gave up 2 bases, with 9 bases separating them. Germline CDR1 SGHNT, CDR2 YYREEE (reference sequence). CDR3 length: 14 amino acids. The CDR3 region has the DNA TGTGCCAGCAGCTTGTGGGGCGATAACACTGAAGCTTTCTTT. It encodes CASSLWGDNTEAFF.